These 5 T cell receptor beta chains were sequenced from one sample in a study of chemoradiotherapy in HPV16-positive cancers. Libraries were prepared by immunoSEQ multiplex PCR; TCRdb keeps only in-frame clonotypes and omits some of them. The sample has approximately 800 clones, nearly 90% seen once. Sequencing used tumor tissue, obtained from a patient who underwent chemoradiotherapy. The receptors were gathered from a human donor with HPV-associated anogenital cancer.

The CDR3 DNA follows: TGTGCCAGCAGTTTACGATTCGGGGGGCTCCAGGGAGATACGCAGTATTTT. Translating gives CASSLRFGGLQGDTQYF. The V gene is TRBV27, the J gene TRBJ2-3, with D possibly TRBD2 on 7 matching bases. V was pared by 2 bases and J by 5 bases, with 20 bases between. The CDR3 has 17 residues. CDR1 and CDR2 from the germline V gene are MNHEY and SMNVEV (reference sequence).

The rearrangement uses TRBV10-3 and TRBJ2-7; D is possibly TRBD1 (6 bases). This CDR3 is 11 amino acids long. CDR1 is ENHRY, CDR2 SYGVKD, per germline. Trimming stripped 10 bases from V and 2 bases from J, with 9 bases between. In DNA form, the CDR3 reads TGTGCCACGGGACAAGCCTACGAGCAGTACTTC. Protein product: CATGQAYEQYF.

The J gene is TRBJ1-4, the V gene TRBV6-1; 11 bases align to TRBD1. CDR1 MNHNS and CDR2 SASEGT come from the germline V gene. The trim removed 4 bases at V and 11 bases at J, leaving 18 bases unmatched. The CDR3 loop spans 18 amino acids. The chain's CDR3 is CASSGPSGTGGTLGKLFF. The CDR3 DNA is TGTGCCAGCAGTGGTCCTTCCGGGACAGGGGGGACTTTAGGGAAACTGTTTTTT.

The V and J genes are TRBV7-6 and TRBJ1-3; D gene unclear. V was pared by 0 bases and J by 1 base, with 4 bases between. The CDR3 runs to 14 residues. CDR1 SGHVS and CDR2 FNYEAQ come from the germline V gene. The CDR3 loop is CASSLAGSGNTIYF. DNA of the CDR3: TGTGCCAGCAGCTTAGCGGGGTCTGGAAACACCATATATTTT. The full variable domain, its missing parts supplied by reference TRBV7-6 and TRBJ1-3, is GAGVSQSPRYKVTKRGQDVALRCDPISGHVSLYWYRQALGQGPEFLTYFNYEAQQDKSGLPNDRFSAERPEGSISTLTIQRTEQRDSAMYRCASSLAGSGNTIYFGEGSWLTVV.

This chain uses TRBV7-8 with TRBJ2-2; TRBD2 agrees at 8 bases. J was trimmed by 7 bases and V by 3 bases; bases with no gene match: 7. CDR1 SGHVS and CDR2 FQNEAQ come from the germline V gene. CDR3 length: 15 amino acids. The CDR3 sequence is CASSLVRGAGGELFF. The DNA for the CDR3 is TGTGCCAGCAGCTTGGTGCGGGGGGCCGGCGGGGAGCTGTTTTTT.